What follows are 28 T cell receptor beta chains derived from one specimen sequenced in a study of T cells after yellow fever vaccination. TCRdb fed the 5' RACE reads into MiXCR, producing one record per CDR3 protein. Among a few hundred thousand distinct CDR3 sequences listed, roughly 21% were seen once. Sequenced here: PBMCs, sampled 15 days after the yellow fever booster vaccination. These receptor sequences come from a man aged 30 to 45 who received the YFV17D yellow fever vaccine.

This chain links TRBV27 with TRBJ1-5; perhaps TRBD1 as D (6 bases). The CDR3 contains 17 residues. V lost 4 bases and J lost 5, with 21 bases in between. Germline V gene sequence: CDR1 MNHEY, CDR2 SMNVEV (reference sequence). The CDR3 sequence: CASSSRTGMTFHQPQHF. DNA of the CDR3: TGTGCCAGCAGTTCGAGAACAGGGATGACGTTCCATCAGCCCCAGCATTTT.

The rearrangement joins TRBV12-3 or TRBV12-4 to TRBJ2-6, with a weak D call TRBD1 (7 bases). CDR3 size: 15 residues. Between the trimmed V and J ends, which lost 5 bases and 2 bases, there was a span of 10 bases. The CDR3 DNA sequence: TGTGCCAGCAGTGCGGGACAGCCTGGGGCCAACGTCCTGACTTTC. Amino acid sequence: CASSAGQPGANVLTF.

This clonotype showed up just a few times. Germline and junction disagree at one end, which may indicate a read error. This chain joins TRBV7-7 and TRBJ2-7, with D unclear. The CDR3 loop spans 13 amino acids. Germline CDR1 reads SSHAT; CDR2 reads FNYEAQ (reference sequence). In DNA form, the CDR3 reads TGTGCTAGCAGCTCTGAGCTGGGCTTGCGGCAGTACTTC. Encoded protein: CASSSELGLRQYF.

This clonotype was recorded a few times. The rearrangement links TRBV6-2 or TRBV6-3 to TRBJ2-1; D might be TRBD2 (5 bases). This CDR3 spans 12 amino acids. Germline assignment: CDR1 MNHEY and CDR2 SVGEGT. V was pared by 4 bases and J by 9 bases, with 10 bases between. For the CDR3, the DNA is TGTGCCAGCAGTTGGCCAGCGGCTGAGCAGTTCTTC. Protein product: CASSWPAAEQFF.

V gene TRBV5-1 combines with J gene TRBJ2-1, with D uncertain. The CDR3 extends over 15 amino acids. In germline, CDR1 is SGHRS, CDR2 YFSETQ. V lost 0 bases, J lost 1 base, and 8 bases lay in between. The CDR3 loop is CASSLGAKSYNEQFF. CDR3 bases: TGCGCCAGCAGCTTGGGAGCCAAGTCCTACAATGAGCAGTTCTTC.

This clonotype was seen more than once but under ten times. This chain uses TRBV20-1 with TRBJ2-1; 8 bases are shared with TRBD2. The CDR3 runs 15 residues. V shed 2 bases and J 8 bases; nucleotides not matched to a gene: 11. Germline V lookup: CDR1 DFQATT, CDR2 SNEGSKA (reference sequence). CDR3 loop: CSARPGTSYSYEQFF. The CDR3 DNA is TGCAGTGCTAGACCCGGGACTAGTTATTCCTATGAGCAGTTCTTC.

This sequence joins TRBV9 and TRBJ2-1; a weak D match, TRBD2 (5 bases). Germline CDR1 SGDLS, CDR2 YYNGEE. CDR3 length: 12 residues. Trimming stripped 0 bases from V and 10 bases from J, with 8 bases between. CDR3 DNA: TGTGCCAGCAGCGTAGGCCCGGGGGAGCAGTTCTTC. Its translation is CASSVGPGEQFF.

This clonotype has just a few counts. J is TRBJ1-5 and V is TRBV12-3 or TRBV12-4, with D unclear. Trimming shortened V by 4 bases and J by 5 bases, and 9 bases separated the two germline ends. The CDR3 has 13 amino acids. As DNA, the CDR3 is TGTGCCAGCAGTTCCCCTCCGGATCAGCCCCAGCATTTT. Its translation: CASSSPPDQPQHF.

The CDR3 reads CASSLYVFSGANVLTF. The CDR3 DNA reads TGTGCCAGCAGTTTATATGTTTTCTCTGGGGCCAACGTCCTGACTTTC. The chain links TRBV12-3 or TRBV12-4 to TRBJ2-6, with D hard to call. This CDR3 has 16 residues. V was trimmed by 2 bases and J by 0 bases, leaving 8 bases between them.

The chain couples TRBV29-1 to TRBJ2-2; D gene uncertain. Trimming pared 7 bases from V and 0 bases from J, leaving 9 bases between. CDR1 is SQVTM, CDR2 ANQGSEA, per germline. The CDR3 contains 13 residues. The CDR3 loop is CSATDSNTGELFF. The DNA for the CDR3 is TGCAGCGCCACGGATTCGAACACCGGGGAGCTGTTTTTT.

A few counts support this clonotype. The chain combines TRBV6-5 with TRBJ1-1; the D is unclear. Germline assignment: CDR1 MNHEY and CDR2 SVGAGI. CDR3 size: 15 residues. The V and J ends lost 2 bases and 4 bases respectively, with 14 bases between them. Here the CDR3 reads CASSYGPGPGTEAFF. CDR3 sequence (DNA): TGTGCCAGCAGTTACGGTCCAGGACCGGGCACTGAAGCTTTCTTT.

The table lists this clonotype with a few counts. V is TRBV12-3 or TRBV12-4 and J is TRBJ2-5; no reliable D call. The CDR3 contains 11 residues. V was clipped by 6 bases and J by 5 bases, with 7 bases between them. CDR3 amino acids: CASSTSETQYF. The DNA of the CDR3 is TGTGCCAGCAGCACGTCGGAGACCCAGTACTTC.

This chain joins TRBV20-1 and TRBJ2-3; D perhaps matches TRBD2 (6 bases). V was cut by 0 bases and J by 2 bases, with 15 bases left in between. Germline CDR1 and CDR2: DFQATT and SNEGSKA (reference sequence). There are 16 residues in the CDR3. CDR3 region: CSARDLGGGYTDTQYF. CDR3 nucleotides: TGCAGTGCTAGAGATCTTGGGGGAGGCTACACAGATACGCAGTATTTT.

This chain links TRBV28 with TRBJ1-1; maybe TRBD1 (6 bases). Germline assignment: CDR1 MDHEN and CDR2 SYDVKM. This CDR3 comprises 14 residues. Trimming took off 8 bases at V and 0 bases at J, with 13 bases between the two ends. CDR3 DNA sequence: TGTGCCAGCGCGGGAGGGGGGATGAACACTGAAGCTTTCTTT. Protein: CASAGGGMNTEAFF.

V and J are TRBV12-3 or TRBV12-4 and TRBJ2-7, with 9 positions matching TRBD1. The CDR3 runs 13 residues. V lost 7 bases to trimming and J lost 5 bases; unmatched junction nucleotides: 6. The DNA for the CDR3 is TGTGCCAGCATCCAGGACAGGGGACACGAGCAGTACTTC. This codes for CASIQDRGHEQYF.

This clonotype was observed a few times. The chain employs TRBV4-1 and TRBJ2-7, with D tentatively TRBD1 or TRBD2 (5 bases each). CDR3 length: 15 residues. CDR1 and CDR2 (germline): MGHRA, YSYEKL. V was trimmed by 5 bases and J by 2 bases, leaving 16 bases between them. The chain's CDR3 is CASSGPGTGTYEQYF. CDR3 nucleotides: TGCGCCAGCAGCGGACCCGGGACGGGAACCTACGAGCAGTACTTC.

The chain employs TRBV20-1 and TRBJ2-3, with D unresolved. This CDR3 contains 14 residues. Trimming removed 4 bases at V and 0 bases at J, with 11 bases between. CDR1 and CDR2 from the germline V gene are DFQATT and SNEGSKA (reference sequence). DNA of the CDR3: TGCAGTGCTACCCCGCCGATCAGCACAGATACGCAGTATTTT. Amino acid sequence: CSATPPISTDTQYF.

The chain is built from TRBV15 and TRBJ1-1; no definite D call. The CDR3 length is 17 residues. Trimming cost V 3 bases and J 1 base, with 18 bases left between them. In germline, CDR1 is LNHNV, CDR2 YYDKDF (reference sequence). This chain's CDR3 is CATSSSYMGTPNTEAFF. For the CDR3, the DNA is TGTGCCACCAGCAGTTCTTACATGGGCACCCCGAACACTGAAGCTTTCTTT.

This clonotype was observed many times. This chain links TRBV7-2 with TRBJ2-5, with D perhaps matching TRBD2 (6 bases). Trimming took 2 bases from V and 4 from J, leaving 8 bases between them. The CDR3 extends over 13 amino acids. Looked up from germline, CDR1 is SGHTA and CDR2 is FQGNSA. Here the CDR3 reads CASSLKGGETQYF. CDR3 in DNA: TGTGCCAGCAGCTTAAAGGGAGGAGAGACCCAGTACTTC.

This chain uses TRBV11-2 with TRBJ2-7; D may be TRBD1 (5 bases). Germline V gene data show CDR1 as SGHAT and CDR2 as FQNNGV. Trimming cost V 1 base and J 5 bases, with 12 bases left between them. The CDR3 length is 14 residues. The CDR3 sequence is CASSLGGRTDEQYF. In DNA, the CDR3 is TGTGCCAGCAGCTTAGGGGGCCGGACGGACGAGCAGTACTTC.

This clonotype was detected only a few times. The V gene is TRBV10-2, the J gene TRBJ2-5, with TRBD2 identical over 7 bases. After removal of 4 bases from V and 4 bases from J, the junction contained 9 bases not matched to a gene. Germline V CDR1 and CDR2: WSHSY, SAAADI. The CDR3 is 15 amino acids. The CDR3 DNA reads TGCGCCAGCAGTGGTCCTAGCGGACAAAGAGAGACCCAGTACTTC. Translated, it gives CASSGPSGQRETQYF.

This clonotype showed up just a few times. DNA for the CDR3: TGCAGCGTTGAGGTCAGGTCCCTAGGTGAAAAACTGTTTTTT. Protein sequence: CSVEVRSLGEKLFF. The chain has TRBV29-1 and TRBJ1-4, with D hard to call. Per the germline V gene, CDR1 is SQVTM and CDR2 is ANQGSEA. The CDR3 is made up of 14 amino acids. V was trimmed by 3 bases and J by 7 bases, leaving 15 bases between them. The full variable domain, with the rest looked up from reference TRBV29-1 and TRBJ1-4, is SAVISQKPSRDICQRGTSLTIQCQVDSQVTMMFWYRQQPGQSLTLIATANQGSEATYESGFVIDKFPISRPNLTFSTLTVSNMSPEDSSIYLCSVEVRSLGEKLFFGSGTQLSVL.

The CDR3 coding sequence is TGCAGTGCTAACCGGGACTTATCCTACAATGAGCAGTTCTTC. It codes for CSANRDLSYNEQFF. This chain links TRBV20-1 with TRBJ2-1; weak D call: TRBD2 (6 bases). Germline V gene data show CDR1 as DFQATT and CDR2 as SNEGSKA (reference sequence). Trimming stripped 4 bases from V and 1 base from J, with 11 bases between. There are 14 residues in the CDR3.

CDR3 amino acids: CASSSGLAGDSDTQYF. Here the CDR3 DNA reads TGTGCCAGCAGTTCCGGACTAGCGGGAGATTCAGATACGCAGTATTTT. V is TRBV27 and J is TRBJ2-3; 13 bases match TRBD2. V lost 4 bases to trimming and J lost 4 bases; unmatched junction nucleotides: 5. The length of the CDR3 is 16 residues. Germline CDR1 and CDR2: MNHEY and SMNVEV (reference sequence).

This clonotype has a count of ten or more. V is TRBV7-2 and J is TRBJ2-1; no clear D. The CDR3 totals 14 residues. V shed 3 bases and J shed 1 base, with 7 bases lying between them. Germline values: CDR1 SGHTA, CDR2 FQGNSA. The CDR3 DNA reads as TGTGCCAGCAGCTTGTTACCTTCCTACAATGAGCAGTTCTTC. Protein product: CASSLLPSYNEQFF.

This clonotype was seen only a few times. The CDR3 reads CASSLSKGTSGRQREQFF. The CDR3 DNA sequence: TGTGCCAGCAGTTTATCGAAGGGGACTAGCGGGAGGCAACGTGAGCAGTTCTTC. The V call is TRBV27, the J call TRBJ2-1, with 15 positions matching TRBD2. The CDR3 spans 18 residues. The germline V gene has CDR1 MNHEY and CDR2 SMNVEV (reference sequence). J gave up 9 bases and V 0 bases, and 9 bases lay outside the gene matches.

This clonotype was seen a few times. Written as DNA, the CDR3 is TGCAGCGGCAAGAACACTGAAGCTTTCTTT. Translation: CSGKNTEAFF. The chain links TRBV29-1 to TRBJ1-1, with D unresolved. The CDR3 extends over 10 amino acids. Per germline, CDR1 SQVTM and CDR2 ANQGSEA. V dropped 7 bases and J dropped 1 base, with 4 bases sitting between them. Drawing the rest from reference TRBV29-1 and TRBJ1-1, the complete variable domain is SAVISQKPSRDICQRGTSLTIQCQVDSQVTMMFWYRQQPGQSLTLIATANQGSEATYESGFVIDKFPISRPNLTFSTLTVSNMSPEDSSIYLCSGKNTEAFFGQGTRLTVV.

The chain links TRBV9 to TRBJ1-1; 10 bases line up with TRBD1. V lost 4 bases, J lost 0 bases, and 15 bases stayed unmatched. The germline gives CDR1 SGDLS, CDR2 YYNGEE. This CDR3 is built from 19 residues. The CDR3 nucleotides are TGTGCCAGCAGCTCACGCCCAATAGGACAGGGGGGGTTGAACACTGAAGCTTTCTTT. Translating it yields CASSSRPIGQGGLNTEAFF.